The source of this TCR beta chain is a study of T cell responses to AZD1222 COVID-19 vaccine. Regarding this clone: What it binds is unknown.

Whole-study results and caveats: Baseline seropositivity occurred in only 5 to 7 AZD1222 recipients. Following two doses of AZD1222, Spike-specific TCR breadth and depth rose. Scientists sampled the repertoires only once the peak T cell response had passed. Clonal diversity may have been underestimated in mostly white British donors.

CDR3 length: 16 amino acids. The V gene end was trimmed by 5 bases and the J gene end by 3 bases; junction bases not matched to a gene: 9. Germline V gives CDR1 SNHLY, CDR2 FYNNEI. TCRdb's copy holds only in-frame clones and misses some; the assay was immunoSEQ multiplex PCR. The sample carries about 130,000 clones, 92% recorded once. This chain links TRBV2 with TRBJ2-7; 11 bases agree with TRBD1. Source: peripheral blood, taken on day 0 of AZD1222 vaccination. The receptor was derived from an adult in good health. DNA for the CDR3: TGTGCCAGCAGTTTCCTTAGGACAGGGGGCGGCTACGAGCAGTACTTC. It encodes CASSFLRTGGGYEQYF.